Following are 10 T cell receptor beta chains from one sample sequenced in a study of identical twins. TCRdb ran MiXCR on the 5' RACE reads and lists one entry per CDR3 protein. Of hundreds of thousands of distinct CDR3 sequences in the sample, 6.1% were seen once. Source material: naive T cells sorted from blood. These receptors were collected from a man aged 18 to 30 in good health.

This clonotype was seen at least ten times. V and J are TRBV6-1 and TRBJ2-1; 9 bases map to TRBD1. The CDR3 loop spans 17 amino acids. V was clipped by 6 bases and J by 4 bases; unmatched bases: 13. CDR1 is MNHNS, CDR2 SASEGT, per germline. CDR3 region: CASSPAPGTGYYNEQFF. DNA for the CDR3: TGTGCCAGCAGCCCAGCCCCCGGGACAGGGTATTACAATGAGCAGTTCTTC.

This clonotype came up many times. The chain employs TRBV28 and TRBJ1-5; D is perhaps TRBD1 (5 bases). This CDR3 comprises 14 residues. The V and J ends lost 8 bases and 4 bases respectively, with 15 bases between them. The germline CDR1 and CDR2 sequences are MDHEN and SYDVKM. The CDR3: CASVPQGLNQPQHF. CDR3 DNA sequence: TGTGCCAGCGTGCCCCAGGGTCTAAATCAGCCCCAGCATTTT. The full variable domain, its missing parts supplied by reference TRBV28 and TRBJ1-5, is DVKVTQSSRYLVKRTGEKVFLECVQDMDHENMFWYRQDPGLGLRLIYFSYDVKMKEKGDIPEGYSVSREKKERFSLILESASTNQTSMYLCASVPQGLNQPQHFGDGTRLSIL.

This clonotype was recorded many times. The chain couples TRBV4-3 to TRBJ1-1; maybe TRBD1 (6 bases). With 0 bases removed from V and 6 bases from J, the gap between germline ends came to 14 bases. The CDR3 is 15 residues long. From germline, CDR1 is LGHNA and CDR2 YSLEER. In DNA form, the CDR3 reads TGCGCCAGCAGCCAAGAGGCAGGGGTTAACGCTGAAGCTTTCTTT. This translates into CASSQEAGVNAEAFF.

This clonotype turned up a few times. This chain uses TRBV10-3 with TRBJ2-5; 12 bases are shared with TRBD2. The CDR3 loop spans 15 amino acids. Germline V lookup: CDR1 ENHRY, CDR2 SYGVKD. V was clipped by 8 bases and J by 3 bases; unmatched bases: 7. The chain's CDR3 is CAIGSSGRAEETQYF. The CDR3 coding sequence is TGTGCCATCGGTTCTAGCGGGAGGGCTGAAGAGACCCAGTACTTC.

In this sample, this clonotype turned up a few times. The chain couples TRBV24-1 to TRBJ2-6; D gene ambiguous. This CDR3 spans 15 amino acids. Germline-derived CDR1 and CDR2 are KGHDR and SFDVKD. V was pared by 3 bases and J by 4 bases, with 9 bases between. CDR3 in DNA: TGTGCCACCAGTGATGGCGTACCGGGGGCCAACGTCCTGACTTTC. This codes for CATSDGVPGANVLTF.

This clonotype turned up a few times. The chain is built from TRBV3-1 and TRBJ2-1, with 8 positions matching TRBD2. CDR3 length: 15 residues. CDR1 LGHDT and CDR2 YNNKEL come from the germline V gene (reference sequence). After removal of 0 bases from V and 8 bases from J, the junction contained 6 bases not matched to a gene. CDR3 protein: CASSQDLTGLDEQFF. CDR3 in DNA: TGTGCCAGCAGCCAAGATCTTACGGGACTAGATGAGCAGTTCTTC.

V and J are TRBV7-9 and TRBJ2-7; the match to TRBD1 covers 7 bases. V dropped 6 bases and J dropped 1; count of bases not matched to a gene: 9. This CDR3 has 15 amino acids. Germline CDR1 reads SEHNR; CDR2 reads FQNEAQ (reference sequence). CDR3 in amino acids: CASRDPGQLSYEQYF. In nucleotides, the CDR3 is TGTGCCAGCAGAGATCCGGGACAGTTGTCCTACGAGCAGTACTTC.

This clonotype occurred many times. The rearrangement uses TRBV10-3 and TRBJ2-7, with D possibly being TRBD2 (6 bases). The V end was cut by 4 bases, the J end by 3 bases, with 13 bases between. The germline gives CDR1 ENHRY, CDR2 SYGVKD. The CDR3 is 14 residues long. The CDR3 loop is CAISVRGIGYEQYF. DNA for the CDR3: TGTGCCATCAGTGTACGCGGGATCGGCTACGAGCAGTACTTC.

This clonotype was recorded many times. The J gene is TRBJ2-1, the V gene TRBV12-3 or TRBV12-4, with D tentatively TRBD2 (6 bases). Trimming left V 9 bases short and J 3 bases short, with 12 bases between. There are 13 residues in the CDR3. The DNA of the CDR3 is TGTGCCAGAGGAGGGCCTTACTACAATGAGCAGTTCTTC. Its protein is CARGGPYYNEQFF.

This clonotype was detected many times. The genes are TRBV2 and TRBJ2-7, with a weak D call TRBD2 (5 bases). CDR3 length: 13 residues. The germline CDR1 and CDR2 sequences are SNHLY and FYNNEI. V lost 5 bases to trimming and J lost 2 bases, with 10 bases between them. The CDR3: CASSTDSPYEQYF. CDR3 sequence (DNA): TGTGCCAGCAGTACGGACTCTCCCTACGAGCAGTACTTC.